This TCR beta chain is from a study of Ad26.COV2.S vaccination and SARS-CoV-2 variants. Study in general: Donor allocation was to the COV1001 Ad26.COV2.S trial arm. Doses of Ad26.COV2.S were injected into muscle once or twice, 56 days apart.

TCRdb's copy holds only in-frame clones and misses some; the assay was immunoSEQ multiplex PCR. This table has about 680,000 clones, around 89% appearing once. Stated treatment: roughly 18 received Ad26.COV2.S at low or high dose, single or two shots; about 5 received placebo; per-sample allocation not given. Following the first vaccine or placebo injection, samples were taken on day 63. Whoever gave the sample was an adult aged 18-55 years in Boston. CDR1 and CDR2 (germline): MNHEY, SMNVEV (reference sequence). Deletions cut 6 bases from V and 6 bases from J, with 17 bases between. The CDR3 contains 15 residues. Overall study findings and caveats: Among vaccine recipients, spike-specific TCR breadth exceeded that of placebo recipients.

On this clone: What it binds is unknown.

The sequence was obtained from a person between 18 and 60 years old who received the Ad26.COV2.S COVID-19 vaccine or a placebo. Sequenced here: peripheral blood, sampled in a trial of Ad26.COV2.S vaccine versus placebo. This sequence joins TRBV27 and TRBJ2-2; either TRBD1 or TRBD2 may supply D (6 bases each). The CDR3 DNA follows: TGTGCCAGCAGGAGTGGAGGGGGGCTGGCCGGGGAGCTGTTTTTT. Amino acids: CASRSGGGLAGELFF.